The rows below give T cell receptor beta chains drawn from one sample of a study of blood T cells in healthy people across ages. From the 5' RACE reads, TCRdb called clonotypes with MiXCR, one entry per CDR3 protein. The sample lists approximately 1,700,000 distinct CDR3 sequences, around 42% occurring once. The sample comprised blood. Source of these receptors: a human donor in good health. Both conserved end residues are part of each CDR3.

>TRBJ1-1|16|TRBV11-2
CASSPSELDREPEAFF
>TRBJ1-2|14|TRBV6-5
CASSYSNYQGGYTF
>TRBJ2-3|11|TRBV12-3/TRBV12-4
CATSYRDTQYF
>TRBJ1-2|16|TRBV28
CASRIARWGGTYGYTF
>TRBJ2-4|16|TRBV7-9
CASSPTSGGIMNIQYF
>TRBJ2-1|13|TRBV29-1
CSVWGLANNEQFF
>TRBJ2-7|15|TRBV4-2
CASSQVSGYGDEQYF
>TRBJ1-1|12|TRBV3-1
CASSQDRTEAFF
>TRBJ2-3|21|TRBV27
CASSLRWQGTLKQPRTDTQYF
>TRBJ2-3|15|TRBV20-1
CSVDPGSANTDTQYF
>TRBJ2-1|17|TRBV11-2
CASSLVGTSGGYNEQFF
>TRBJ2-7|17|TRBV20-1
CSARSPGGSTPTYEQYF
>TRBJ2-1|14|TRBV24-1
CATSVARGSGEQFF
>TRBJ2-7|14|TRBV7-2
CASNSSPGLGVQYF
>TRBJ1-1|14|TRBV4-1
CASSLGQPATEAFF
>TRBJ1-1|13|TRBV7-9
CASGQGSISEAFF
>TRBJ2-7|15|TRBV7-2
CASSVLPSNPYEQYF
>TRBJ2-3|16|TRBV7-2
CASSLRLAGITDTQYF
>TRBJ1-6|16|TRBV15
CATSREGRGFGSPLHF
>TRBJ2-1|12|TRBV29-1
CSVPSSYNEQFF
>TRBJ2-5|16|TRBV4-3
CASSPGALATQETQYF
>TRBJ2-7|16|TRBV27
CASSLSIVETTYEQYF
>TRBJ1-5|16|TRBV7-2
CASSVVTGDSNQPQHF
>TRBJ2-3|16|TRBV24-1
CATSDPTGGWTDTQYF
>TRBJ1-2|11|TRBV10-3
CAIGREYGYTF
>TRBJ2-7|16|TRBV7-8
CASSLLGTVSSYEQYF
>TRBJ1-2|15|TRBV15
CATSRRRQGAGGYTF